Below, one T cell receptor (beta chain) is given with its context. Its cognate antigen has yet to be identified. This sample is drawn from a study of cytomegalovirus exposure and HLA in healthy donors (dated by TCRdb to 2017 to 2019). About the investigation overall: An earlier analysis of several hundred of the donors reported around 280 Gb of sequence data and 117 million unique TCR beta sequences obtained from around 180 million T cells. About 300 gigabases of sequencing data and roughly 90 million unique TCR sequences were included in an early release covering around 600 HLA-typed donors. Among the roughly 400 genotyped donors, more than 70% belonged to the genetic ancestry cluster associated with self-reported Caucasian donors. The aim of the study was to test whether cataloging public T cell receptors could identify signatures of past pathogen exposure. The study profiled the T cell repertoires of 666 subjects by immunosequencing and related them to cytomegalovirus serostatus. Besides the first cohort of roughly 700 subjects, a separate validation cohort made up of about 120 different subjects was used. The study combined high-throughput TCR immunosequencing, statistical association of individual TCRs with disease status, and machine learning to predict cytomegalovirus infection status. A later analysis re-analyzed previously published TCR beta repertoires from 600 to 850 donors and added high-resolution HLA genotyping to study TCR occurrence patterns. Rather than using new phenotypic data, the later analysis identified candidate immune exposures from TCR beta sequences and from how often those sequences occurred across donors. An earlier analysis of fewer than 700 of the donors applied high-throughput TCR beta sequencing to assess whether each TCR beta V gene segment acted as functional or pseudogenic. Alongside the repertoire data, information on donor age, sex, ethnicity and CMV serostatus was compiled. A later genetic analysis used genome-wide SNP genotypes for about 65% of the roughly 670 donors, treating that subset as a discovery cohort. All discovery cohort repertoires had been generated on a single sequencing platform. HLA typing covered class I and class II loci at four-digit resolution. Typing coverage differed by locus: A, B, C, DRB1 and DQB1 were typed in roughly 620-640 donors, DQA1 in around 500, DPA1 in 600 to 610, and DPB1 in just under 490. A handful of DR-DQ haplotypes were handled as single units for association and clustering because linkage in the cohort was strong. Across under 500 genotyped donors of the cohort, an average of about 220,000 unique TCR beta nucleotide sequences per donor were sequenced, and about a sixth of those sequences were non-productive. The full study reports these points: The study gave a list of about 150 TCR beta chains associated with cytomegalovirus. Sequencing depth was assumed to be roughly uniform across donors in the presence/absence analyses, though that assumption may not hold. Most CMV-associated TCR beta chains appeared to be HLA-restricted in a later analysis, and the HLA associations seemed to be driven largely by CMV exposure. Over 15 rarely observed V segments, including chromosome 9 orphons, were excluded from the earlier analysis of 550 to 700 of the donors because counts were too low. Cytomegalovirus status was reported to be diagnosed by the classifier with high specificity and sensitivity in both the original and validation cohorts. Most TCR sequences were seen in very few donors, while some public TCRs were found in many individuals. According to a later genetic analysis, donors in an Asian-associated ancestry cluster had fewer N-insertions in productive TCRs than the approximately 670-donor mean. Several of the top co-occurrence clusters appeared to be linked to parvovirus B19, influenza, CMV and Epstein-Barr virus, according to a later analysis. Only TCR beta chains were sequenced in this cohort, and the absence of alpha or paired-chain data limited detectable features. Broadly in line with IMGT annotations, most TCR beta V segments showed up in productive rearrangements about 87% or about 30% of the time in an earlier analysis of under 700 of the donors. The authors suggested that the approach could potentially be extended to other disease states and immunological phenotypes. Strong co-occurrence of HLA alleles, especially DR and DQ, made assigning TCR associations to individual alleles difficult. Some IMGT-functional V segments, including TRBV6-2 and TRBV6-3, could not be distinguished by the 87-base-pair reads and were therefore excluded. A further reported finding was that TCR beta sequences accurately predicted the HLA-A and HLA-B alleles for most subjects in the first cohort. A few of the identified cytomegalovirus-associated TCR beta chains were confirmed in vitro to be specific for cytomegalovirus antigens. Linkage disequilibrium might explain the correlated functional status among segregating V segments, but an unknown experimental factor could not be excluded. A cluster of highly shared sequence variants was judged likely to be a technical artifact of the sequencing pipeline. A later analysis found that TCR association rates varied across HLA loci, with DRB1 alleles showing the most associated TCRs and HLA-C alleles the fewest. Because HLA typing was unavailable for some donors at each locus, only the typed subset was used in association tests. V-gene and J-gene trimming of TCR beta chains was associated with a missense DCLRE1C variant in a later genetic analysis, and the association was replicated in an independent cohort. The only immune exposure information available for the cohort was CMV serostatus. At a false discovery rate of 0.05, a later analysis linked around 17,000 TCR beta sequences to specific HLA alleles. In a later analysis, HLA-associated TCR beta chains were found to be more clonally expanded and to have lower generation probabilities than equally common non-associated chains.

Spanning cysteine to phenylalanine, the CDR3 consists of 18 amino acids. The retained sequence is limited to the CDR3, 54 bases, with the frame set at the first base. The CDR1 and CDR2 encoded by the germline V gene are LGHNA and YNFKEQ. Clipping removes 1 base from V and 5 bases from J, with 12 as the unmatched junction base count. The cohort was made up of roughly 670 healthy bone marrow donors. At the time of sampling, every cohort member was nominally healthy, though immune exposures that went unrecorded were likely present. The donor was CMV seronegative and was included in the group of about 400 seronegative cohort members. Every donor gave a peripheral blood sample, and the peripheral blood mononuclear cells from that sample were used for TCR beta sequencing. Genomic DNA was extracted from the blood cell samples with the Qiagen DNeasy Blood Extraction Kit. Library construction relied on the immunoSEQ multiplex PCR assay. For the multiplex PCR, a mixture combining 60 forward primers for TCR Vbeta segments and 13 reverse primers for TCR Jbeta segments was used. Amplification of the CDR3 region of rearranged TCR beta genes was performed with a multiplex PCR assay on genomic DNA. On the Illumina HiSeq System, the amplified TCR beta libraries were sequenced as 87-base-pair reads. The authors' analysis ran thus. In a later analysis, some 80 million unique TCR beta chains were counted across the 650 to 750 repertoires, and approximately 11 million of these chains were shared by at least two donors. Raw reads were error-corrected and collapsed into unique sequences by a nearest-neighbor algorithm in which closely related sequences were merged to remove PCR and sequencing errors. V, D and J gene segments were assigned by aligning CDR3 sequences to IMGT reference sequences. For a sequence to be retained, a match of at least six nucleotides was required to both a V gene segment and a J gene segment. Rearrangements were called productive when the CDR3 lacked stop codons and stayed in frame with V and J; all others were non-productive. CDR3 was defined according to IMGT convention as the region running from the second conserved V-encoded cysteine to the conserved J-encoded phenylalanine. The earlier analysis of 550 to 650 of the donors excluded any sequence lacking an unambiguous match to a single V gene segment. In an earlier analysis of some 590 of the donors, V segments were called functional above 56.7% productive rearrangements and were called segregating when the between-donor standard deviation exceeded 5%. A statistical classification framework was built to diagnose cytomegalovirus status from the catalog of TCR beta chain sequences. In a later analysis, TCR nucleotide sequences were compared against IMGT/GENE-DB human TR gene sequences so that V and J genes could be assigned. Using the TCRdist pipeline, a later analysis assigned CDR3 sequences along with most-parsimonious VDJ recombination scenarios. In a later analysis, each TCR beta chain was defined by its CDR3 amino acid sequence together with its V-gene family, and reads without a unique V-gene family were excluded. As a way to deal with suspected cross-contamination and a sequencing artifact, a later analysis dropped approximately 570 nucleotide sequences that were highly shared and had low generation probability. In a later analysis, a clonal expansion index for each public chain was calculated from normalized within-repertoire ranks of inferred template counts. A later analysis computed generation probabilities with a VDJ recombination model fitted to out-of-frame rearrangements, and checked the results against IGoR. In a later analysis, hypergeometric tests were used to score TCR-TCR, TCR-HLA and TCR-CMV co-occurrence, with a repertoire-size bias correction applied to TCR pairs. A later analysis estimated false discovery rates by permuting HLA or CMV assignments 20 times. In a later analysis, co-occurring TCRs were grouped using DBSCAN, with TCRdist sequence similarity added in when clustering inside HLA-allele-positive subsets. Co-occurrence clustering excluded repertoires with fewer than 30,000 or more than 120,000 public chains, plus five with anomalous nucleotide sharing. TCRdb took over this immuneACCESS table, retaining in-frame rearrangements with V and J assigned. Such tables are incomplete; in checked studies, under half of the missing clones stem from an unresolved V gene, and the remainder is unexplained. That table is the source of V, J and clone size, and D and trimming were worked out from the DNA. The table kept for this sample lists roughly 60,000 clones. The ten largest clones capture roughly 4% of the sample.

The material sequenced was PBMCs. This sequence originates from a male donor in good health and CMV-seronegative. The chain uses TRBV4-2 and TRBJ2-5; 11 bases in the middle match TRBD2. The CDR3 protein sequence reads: CASSQGTISGGAFETQYF. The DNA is TGTGCCAGCAGCCAAGGGACGATTAGCGGGGGGGCCTTTGAGACCCAGTACTTC.